What follows are 8 T cell receptor beta chains derived from one specimen sequenced in a study of breast tumors, draining lymph nodes, adjacent tissues. MiXCR, applied by TCRdb to the multiplex PCR reads, yields one record per CDR3 protein. Here the sample spans about 230,000 distinct CDR3 sequences, about 30% being singletons. The lymph nodes were axillary draining lymph nodes from breast cancer patients. Sequenced sample: axillary lymph node tissue. The origin of the receptors is a female donor with breast cancer. Some clones in this sample may be carry-over from other donors' samples.

At least ten counts were recorded for this clonotype. One end of the junction fails to match germline, which may point to a read error. CDR3 sequence reads: CASSLGSGRFPYNEQFF. As DNA, the CDR3 is TGTGCTAGCAGCTTAGGTAGCGGGAGATTCCCCTACAATGAGCAGTTCTTC. The rearrangement joins TRBV7-7 to TRBJ2-1; TRBD2 agrees at 9 bases. In germline, CDR1 is SSHAT, CDR2 FNYEAQ (reference sequence). This CDR3 has 17 residues.

Ten or more counts support this clonotype. The chain is built from TRBV2 and TRBJ2-5, with 11 bases identical to TRBD2. CDR1 and CDR2 from the germline V gene are SNHLY and FYNNEI. CDR3 length: 18 amino acids. Trimming took 3 bases from V and 1 from J; bases not matched to a gene: 10. Here the CDR3 DNA reads TGTGCCAGCAGTGATATACTAGCGGGAGATTTGGGCCAAGAGACCCAGTACTTC. Residues: CASSDILAGDLGQETQYF.

This clonotype has a count of ten or more. V is TRBV7-3 and J is TRBJ2-3; no clear D. Germline loops: CDR1 SGHTA, CDR2 FQGTGA. V was clipped by 5 bases and J by 2 bases, with 17 bases between them. This CDR3 region has 16 residues. Written as DNA, the CDR3 is TGTGCCAGCAGCGTGGACGGAAACCTACTCACAGATACGCAGTATTTT. Protein: CASSVDGNLLTDTQYF.

This clonotype was picked up many times. V is TRBV7-2 and J is TRBJ1-6, with D maybe TRBD1 (6 bases). The V and J ends lost 5 bases and 10 bases respectively, with 6 bases between them. Germline CDR1 SGHTA, CDR2 FQGNSA. This CDR3 contains 11 residues. This CDR3 is CASSQGSPLHF. The CDR3 region has the DNA TGTGCCAGCAGCCAGGGGTCACCCCTCCACTTT.

This clonotype occurred many times. V and J are TRBV25-1 and TRBJ1-2; a possible D gene is TRBD1 (6 bases). V gave up 8 bases and J gave up 7 bases, with 20 bases separating them. The germline V gene encodes CDR1 MGHDK and CDR2 SYGVNS. The CDR3 has 14 residues. The CDR3 bases are TGTGCCAGCCGTGCGGACACCCAAGGGGGTGGCTACACCTTC. It codes for CASRADTQGGGYTF.

This clonotype showed up many times. The CDR3 here is CASSFPQGPQYF. Written as DNA, the CDR3 is TGTGCCAGCAGTTTCCCGCAGGGCCCGCAGTATTTT. This rearrangement joins TRBV12-3 or TRBV12-4 to TRBJ2-3; D is perhaps TRBD1 (5 bases). Trimming left V 3 bases short and J 10 bases short, with 11 bases between. CDR3 length equals 12 residues.

About this clonotype itself: Being one base from a much bigger clone, this may be a read error. This chain connects TRBV20-1 to TRBJ2-2, with 10 bases identical to TRBD2. Trimming cost V 4 bases and J 1 base; bases outside gene matches: 12. CDR1 and CDR2 (germline): DFQATT, SNEGSKA (reference sequence). This CDR3 has 18 residues. CDR3 sequence: CSANPITSGAQNTGELFF. DNA for the CDR3: TGCAGTGCTAATCCAATCACTAGCGGGGCCCAGAACACCGGGGAGCTGTTTTTT.

The sample holds many counts of this clonotype. The CDR3 is CSANQGLRDGEQYF. The DNA of the CDR3 is TGCAGTGCTAACCAGGGACTGCGAGATGGGGAGCAGTACTTC. V and J are TRBV20-1 and TRBJ2-7; D may be TRBD2 (6 bases). Trimming removed 4 bases at V and 7 bases at J, with 20 bases between. Looked up from germline, CDR1 is DFQATT and CDR2 is SNEGSKA (reference sequence). This CDR3 is built from 14 residues.